The 26 T cell receptor beta chains reported below all come from one sample, sequenced in a study of blood T cells in healthy people across ages. Through a sample-barcoded 5' primer and a J-beta primer mix, a second PCR was run for roughly 6 to 12 cycles. Using its own MiXCR run on the 5' RACE reads, TCRdb lists one record per CDR3 protein. The repertoire holds some 1.7 million distinct CDR3 sequences, with 28% as singletons. Sequencing was carried out using blood. The receptor source for this set is a woman aged 25-40 years in good health.

The chain is built from TRBV3-1 and TRBJ2-7; 7 bases map to TRBD1. Losses at the gene ends were 3 bases for V and 5 bases for J; bases not matched to a gene: 10. Germline V gives CDR1 LGHDT, CDR2 YNNKEL (reference sequence). This CDR3 contains 15 residues. The chain's CDR3 is CASSQTTDRAHEQYF. Here the CDR3 DNA reads TGTGCCAGCAGCCAGACCACCGACAGGGCCCACGAGCAGTACTTC.

V gene TRBV12-3 or TRBV12-4 combines with J gene TRBJ2-3, with D unresolved. V shed 3 bases and J shed 4 bases, with 8 bases lying between them. The CDR3 contains 13 residues. The CDR3 region is CASSFAAADTQYF. CDR3 DNA sequence: TGTGCCAGCAGTTTCGCAGCAGCAGATACGCAGTATTTT.

This clonotype has a handful of counts. The chain is built from TRBV12-3 or TRBV12-4 and TRBJ2-1; 10 bases are a match to TRBD2. The CDR3 extends over 13 amino acids. Unmatched junction bases numbered 10, after V lost 6 bases and J lost 14 bases. In DNA form, the CDR3 reads TGTGCCAGCAGACCTAGCGGGGGAGCGGGAGAGTTCTTC. It is translated as CASRPSGGAGEFF.

This clonotype was seen more than once but under ten times. This chain links TRBV25-1 with TRBJ1-2, with D perhaps matching TRBD1 (5 bases). The CDR3 loop spans 15 amino acids. With 1 base removed from V and 7 bases from J, the gap between germline ends came to 16 bases. Germline lookup yields CDR1 MGHDK and CDR2 SYGVNS. For the CDR3, the DNA is TGTGCCAGCAGTGAATCCGGGCGGGAGGGGTTTGGCTACACCTTC. Protein sequence: CASSESGREGFGYTF.

This chain connects TRBV20-1 to TRBJ2-3; no definite D call. The length of the CDR3 is 13 residues. Germline V CDR1 and CDR2: DFQATT, SNEGSKA (reference sequence). The ends were cut back, 4 bases at V and 2 bases at J, with 10 bases in the middle. The CDR3 coding sequence is TGCAGTGCTATTAACGGACCCACAGATACGCAGTATTTT. This translates into CSAINGPTDTQYF.

This chain joins TRBV5-5 and TRBJ2-5, with D tentatively TRBD1 (6 bases). Judging by the DNA end, TRBJ2-7 fits better; the J call may be wrong. Germline V gives CDR1 SGHKS, CDR2 YYEKEE (reference sequence). This CDR3 is 13 amino acids long. The CDR3, as DNA: TGTGCCAGCAGCTTCACAGGGTCGATCGAGCAGTACTTC. Protein: CASSFTGSIEQYF.

The J gene is TRBJ1-2, the V gene TRBV5-6, with 10 bases fitting TRBD1. The germline V gene encodes CDR1 SGHDT and CDR2 YYEEEE. CDR3 size: 15 residues. Losses at the gene ends were 1 base for V and 6 bases for J; bases not matched to a gene: 6. Here the CDR3 reads CASSLWTGGYHGYTF. The CDR3 nucleotides read TGTGCCAGCAGCTTGTGGACAGGGGGTTATCATGGCTACACCTTC.

This clonotype has a handful of counts. This chain links TRBV13 with TRBJ2-1; D might be TRBD2 (6 bases). V shed 0 bases and J shed 15 bases, with 15 bases lying between them. CDR1 PRHDT and CDR2 FYEKMQ come from the germline V gene (reference sequence). The CDR3 consists of 13 residues. The CDR3 here is CASSLGTSDVPFF. The CDR3 DNA follows: TGTGCCAGCAGCTTAGGGACTAGTGATGTTCCGTTCTTC.

Comment on this clonotype: One junction end does not reproduce the germline sequence, and a read error may be involved. The CDR3 bases are TGTGCCGGCAGTCCAGGGACAGGGGGGGCCACTGAAGCTTTCTTT. Translation gives CAGSPGTGGATEAFF. The V and J genes are TRBV7-2 and TRBJ1-1; 11 nucleotides align to TRBD1. CDR3 length: 15 residues. CDR1 is SGHTA, CDR2 FQGNSA, per germline.

The chain couples TRBV24-1 to TRBJ2-1; TRBD1 matches at 9 bases. This CDR3 has 15 residues. Losses at the gene ends were 5 bases for V and 9 bases for J; bases not matched to a gene: 10. Germline CDR1 KGHDR, CDR2 SFDVKD. CDR3: CATSATGTGSIEQFF. The DNA for the CDR3 is TGTGCCACCAGTGCGACCGGGACAGGGTCTATTGAGCAGTTCTTC.

The sample holds a few counts of this clonotype. This chain joins TRBV29-1 and TRBJ1-2, with D possibly matching TRBD1 (5 bases). V gave up 1 base and J gave up 10 bases, with 10 bases separating them. The CDR3 consists of 11 residues. The germline CDR1 and CDR2 sequences are SQVTM and ANQGSEA. CDR3 nucleotides: TGCAGCGTTGAAGCCGGGGCTTACTACACCTTC. Translated: CSVEAGAYYTF.

To note about this clonotype: Germline and junction disagree at one end, which may indicate a read error. The rearrangement uses TRBV28 and TRBJ1-2; 8 positions match TRBD1. The CDR3 totals 14 residues. Germline CDR1 reads MDHEN; CDR2 reads SYDVKM. CDR3 amino acids: CDSSSDREVSGYTF. The CDR3 DNA reads TGTGACAGCAGCTCGGACAGGGAGGTCTCTGGCTACACCTTC.

The J gene is TRBJ2-3, the V gene TRBV28; 9 bases agree with TRBD2. Germline lookup yields CDR1 MDHEN and CDR2 SYDVKM. With 5 bases clipped from V and 4 bases from J, the junction kept 10 bases outside the gene matches. This CDR3 region has 16 residues. The CDR3 region has the DNA TGTGCCAGCAGTCTCCTGAGGGGCGGGGGGGCAGATACGCAGTATTTT. Translation gives CASSLLRGGGADTQYF.

This clonotype was observed a handful of times. The chain recombines TRBV20-1 with TRBJ2-7; 11 bases align to TRBD2. The V segment lost 5 bases and the J segment 2 bases; nucleotides outside the gene matches: 8. CDR1 and CDR2 from the germline V gene are DFQATT and SNEGSKA (reference sequence). The CDR3 is made up of 15 amino acids. CDR3 region: CSAAYGTSGTYEQYF. The CDR3 DNA follows: TGCAGTGCTGCCTACGGGACTAGCGGAACCTACGAGCAGTACTTC.

This clonotype has a count of ten or more. The rearrangement uses TRBV18 and TRBJ2-5, with a possible D match to TRBD2 (6 bases). Germline V gene data show CDR1 as KGHSH and CDR2 as LQKENI. Trimming cost V 3 bases and J 3 bases, with 11 bases left between them. The CDR3 runs 14 residues. The chain's CDR3 is CASSPGLPKETQYF. CDR3 DNA: TGTGCCAGCTCACCTGGACTACCTAAAGAGACCCAGTACTTC.

This clonotype was seen many times. The chain recombines TRBV7-3 with TRBJ2-3; 9 bases are a match to TRBD2. The CDR3 consists of 15 residues. V lost 5 bases, J lost 5 bases, and 8 bases stayed unmatched. Germline V gene lookup returns CDR1 SGHTA and CDR2 FQGTGA. The CDR3 coding sequence is TGTGCCAGCAGCCCGGGCGGGGGGGCTTTAGATACGCAGTATTTT. It encodes CASSPGGGALDTQYF. Combining the CDR3 with reference TRBV7-3 and TRBJ2-3 gives the whole variable domain GAGVSQTPSNKVTEKGKYVELRCDPISGHTALYWYRQSLGQGPEFLIYFQGTGAADDSGLPNDRFFAVRPEGSVSTLKIQRTERGDSAVYLCASSPGGGALDTQYFGPGTRLTVL.

CDR3 sequence reads: CASSYGGLGNTIYF. Written as DNA, the CDR3 is TGTGCCAGCAGTTACGGGGGCCTTGGAAACACCATATATTTT. This sequence joins TRBV6-5 and TRBJ1-3, with a tentative D call TRBD1 (6 bases). The germline CDR1 and CDR2 sequences are MNHEY and SVGAGI. Between the trimmed V and J ends, which lost 2 bases and 3 bases, there was a span of 8 bases. This CDR3 spans 14 amino acids.

This clonotype was observed at least ten times. The gene calls are TRBV11-2 and TRBJ1-4; D is unresolved. Germline CDR1 SGHAT, CDR2 FQNNGV. The ends were cut back, 5 bases at V and 6 bases at J, with 10 bases in the middle. This CDR3 comprises 13 residues. The CDR3 DNA reads TGTGCCAGCAGCCGATCAGCAGATGAAAAACTGTTTTTT. This encodes CASSRSADEKLFF.

The rearrangement links TRBV2 to TRBJ2-5; 7 bases agree with TRBD1. CDR3 length: 13 residues. CDR1 and CDR2 from the germline V gene are SNHLY and FYNNEI. J was trimmed by 11 bases and V by 7 bases; bases with no gene match: 13. The CDR3 DNA reads TGTGCCAGCACTACAGTCCGGGGCAGGGGGCAGTACTTC. It codes for CASTTVRGRGQYF.

This clonotype was counted only a few times. V and J are TRBV27 and TRBJ2-1; 11 nucleotides match TRBD1. V was pared by 4 bases and J by 5 bases, with 16 bases of the junction left unmatched. Germline V gene lookup returns CDR1 MNHEY and CDR2 SMNVEV (reference sequence). The CDR3 extends over 19 amino acids. The CDR3 spells CASSSAGTGGFPMNNEQFF. DNA of the CDR3: TGTGCCAGCAGTTCTGCCGGGACAGGGGGGTTTCCAATGAACAATGAGCAGTTCTTC.

V gene TRBV7-2 combines with J gene TRBJ2-5, with D perhaps TRBD2 (6 bases). The assigned J gene may be wrong: the sequence end matches TRBJ2-7 better. The CDR3 has 14 residues. CDR1 is SGHTA and CDR2 is FQGNSA in the germline V gene. The CDR3 DNA is TGTGCCAGCAGCTGGTTAGCGGAGGCCTGCGAGCAGTACTTC. Its protein product is CASSWLAEACEQYF.

As for this clonotype: One base away lies a much larger clone, so this may be a sequencing read error. The chain is built from TRBV6-5 and TRBJ2-1; 7 bases are shared with TRBD1. Germline V gene data show CDR1 as MNHEY and CDR2 as SVGAGI. V shed 6 bases, J shed 2 bases, and the junction held 7 bases outside the gene matches. This CDR3 contains 15 residues. CDR3 loop: CASRPDRSPYNEQFF. The CDR3 DNA reads TGTGCCAGCAGACCGGACAGGAGCCCCTACAATGAGCAGTTCTTC.

With respect to this clonotype: At one of its ends the junction is not consistent with the germline gene, which may arise from a read error. This sequence joins TRBV6-2 or TRBV6-3 and TRBJ1-2, with no clear D. The CDR3 extends over 14 amino acids. CDR1 and CDR2 from the germline V gene are MNHEY and SVGEGT. CDR3 nucleotides: TGTACCAGCAGTTATCCGGTGATTCGGATCGGCTACACCTTC. As protein: CTSSYPVIRIGYTF.

This chain links TRBV5-1 with TRBJ1-2, with no clear D. This CDR3 has 12 amino acids. V was shortened by 6 bases and J by 11 bases, with 17 bases between the two germline ends. CDR1 and CDR2 (germline): SGHRS, YFSETQ. The CDR3: CASMETRGRYTF. CDR3 bases: TGCGCCAGCATGGAGACCCGCGGGAGGTACACCTTC.

As concerns this clonotype: A much larger clone sits a single nucleotide away, making a read error possible. This chain uses TRBV20-1 with TRBJ2-4; D not resolved. Germline lookup yields CDR1 DFQATT and CDR2 SNEGSKA (reference sequence). This CDR3 region has 14 residues. V lost 7 bases and J lost 13, with 26 bases in between. CDR3 amino acids: CSGSPADGWDEQYF. In nucleotides, the CDR3 is TGCAGTGGATCTCCGGCTGACGGTTGGGATGAGCAGTACTTC.

This chain uses TRBV19 with TRBJ2-1; possible D gene TRBD1, 5 bases. This CDR3 is built from 14 residues. The V end lost 3 bases, the J end lost 6 bases, and 12 bases lay between the germline ends. CDR1 and CDR2 (germline): LNHDA, SQIVND (reference sequence). In DNA, the CDR3 is TGTGCCAGTAGTATCTCCAGGGTCGGCAATGAGCAGTTCTTC. This sequence encodes CASSISRVGNEQFF.